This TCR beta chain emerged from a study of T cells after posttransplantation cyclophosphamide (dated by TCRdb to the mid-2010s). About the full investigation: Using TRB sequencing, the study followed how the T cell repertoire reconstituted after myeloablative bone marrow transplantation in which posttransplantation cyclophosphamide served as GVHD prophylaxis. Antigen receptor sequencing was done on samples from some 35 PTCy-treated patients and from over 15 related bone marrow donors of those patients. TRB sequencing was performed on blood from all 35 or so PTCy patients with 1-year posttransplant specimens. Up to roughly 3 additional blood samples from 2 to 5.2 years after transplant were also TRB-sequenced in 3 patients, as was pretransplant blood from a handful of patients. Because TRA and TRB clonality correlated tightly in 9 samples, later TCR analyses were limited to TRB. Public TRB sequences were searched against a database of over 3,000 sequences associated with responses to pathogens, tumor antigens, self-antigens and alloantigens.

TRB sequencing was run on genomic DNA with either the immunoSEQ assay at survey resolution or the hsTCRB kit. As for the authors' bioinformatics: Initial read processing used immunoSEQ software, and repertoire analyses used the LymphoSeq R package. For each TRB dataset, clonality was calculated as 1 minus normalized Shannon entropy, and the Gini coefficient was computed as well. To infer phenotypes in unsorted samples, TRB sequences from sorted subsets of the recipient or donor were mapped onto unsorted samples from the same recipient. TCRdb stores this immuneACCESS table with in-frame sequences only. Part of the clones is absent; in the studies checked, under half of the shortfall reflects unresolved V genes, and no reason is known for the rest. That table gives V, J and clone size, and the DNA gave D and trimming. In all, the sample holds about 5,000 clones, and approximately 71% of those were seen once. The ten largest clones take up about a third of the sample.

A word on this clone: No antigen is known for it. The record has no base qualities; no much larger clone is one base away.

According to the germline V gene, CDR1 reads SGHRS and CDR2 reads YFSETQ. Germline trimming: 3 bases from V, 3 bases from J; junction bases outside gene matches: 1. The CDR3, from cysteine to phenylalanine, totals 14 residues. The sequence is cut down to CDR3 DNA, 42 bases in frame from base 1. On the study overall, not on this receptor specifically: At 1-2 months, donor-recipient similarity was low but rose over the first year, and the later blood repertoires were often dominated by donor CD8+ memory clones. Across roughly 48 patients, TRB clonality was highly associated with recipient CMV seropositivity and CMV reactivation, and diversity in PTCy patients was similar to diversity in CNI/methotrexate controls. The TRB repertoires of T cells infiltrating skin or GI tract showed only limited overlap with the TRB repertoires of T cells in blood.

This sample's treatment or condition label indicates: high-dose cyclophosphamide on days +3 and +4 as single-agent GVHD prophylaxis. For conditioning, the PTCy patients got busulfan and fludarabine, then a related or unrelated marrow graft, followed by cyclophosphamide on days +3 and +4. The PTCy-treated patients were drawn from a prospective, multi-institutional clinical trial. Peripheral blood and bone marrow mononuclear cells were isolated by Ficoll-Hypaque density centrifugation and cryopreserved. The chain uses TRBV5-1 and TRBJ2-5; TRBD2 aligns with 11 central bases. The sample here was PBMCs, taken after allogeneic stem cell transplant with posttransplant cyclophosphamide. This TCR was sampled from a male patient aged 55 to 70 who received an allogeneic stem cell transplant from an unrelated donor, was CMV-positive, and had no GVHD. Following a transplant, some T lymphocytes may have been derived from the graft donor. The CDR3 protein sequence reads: CASSSTSGEETQYF. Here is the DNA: TGCGCCAGCAGCTCGACTAGCGGGGAAGAGACCCAGTACTTC. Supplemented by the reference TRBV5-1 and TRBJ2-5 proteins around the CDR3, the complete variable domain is KAGVTQTPRYLIKTRGQQVTLSCSPISGHRSVSWYQQTPGQGLQFLFEYFSETQRNKGNFPGRFSGRQFSNSRSEMNVSTLELGDSALYLCASSSTSGEETQYFGPGTRLLVL.